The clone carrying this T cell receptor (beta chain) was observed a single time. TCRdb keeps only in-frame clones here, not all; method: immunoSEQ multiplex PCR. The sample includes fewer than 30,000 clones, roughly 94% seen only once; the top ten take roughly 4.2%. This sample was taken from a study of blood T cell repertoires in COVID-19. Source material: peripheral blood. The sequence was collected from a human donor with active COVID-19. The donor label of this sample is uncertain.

The CDR3 spells CASSEPPGGGTYEQYF. Written as DNA, the CDR3 is TGTGCCAGCAGTGAACCTCCTGGCGGCGGGACCTACGAGCAGTACTTC. The chain uses TRBV6-1 and TRBJ2-7, with D perhaps matching TRBD2 (6 bases). Germline-derived CDR1 and CDR2 are MNHNS and SASEGT. The CDR3 has 16 amino acids. V dropped 2 bases and J dropped 2 bases, with 16 bases sitting between them.